These 26 T cell receptor beta chains were all obtained from the same sample, sequenced in a study of blood T cells in healthy people across ages. Sample-barcoded 5' priming and a J-beta primer mix drove a second PCR of 7 to 11 cycles. TCRdb re-analysed the 5' RACE reads in MiXCR, keeping a single row per CDR3 protein. The sample lists under 1,000,000 distinct CDR3 sequences, approximately 35% occurring once. The sample consisted of blood. Receptors originate from a man younger than 30 in good health.

This clonotype was seen only a few times. This chain links TRBV4-1 with TRBJ2-5; D may be TRBD1 (5 bases). The CDR3 consists of 13 residues. Germline lookup yields CDR1 MGHRA and CDR2 YSYEKL. V was trimmed by 1 base and J by 3 bases, leaving 6 bases between them. The CDR3 DNA sequence: TGCGCCAGCAGCCAAGTGGACAAAGAGACCCAGTACTTC. This encodes CASSQVDKETQYF.

The chain links TRBV6-2 or TRBV6-3 to TRBJ2-5; D call uncertain. The CDR3 contains 14 residues. CDR1 and CDR2 (germline): MNHEY, SVGEGT. V gave up 6 bases and J gave up 0 bases, with 11 bases separating them. As DNA, the CDR3 is TGTGCCAGCAGCCCCGCGCTCCACCAAGAGACCCAGTACTTC. It yields the protein CASSPALHQETQYF.

This clonotype appeared a few times. V usage is TRBV5-1 and J usage is TRBJ2-3; D gene uncertain. The CDR3 length is 17 residues. Germline CDR1 and CDR2: SGHRS and YFSETQ. The V end lost 2 bases, the J end lost 0 bases, and 16 bases lay between the germline ends. The CDR3 DNA reads as TGCGCCAGCAGCTTCCCGGTGGGCCGAATGAGCACAGATACGCAGTATTTT. Its protein product is CASSFPVGRMSTDTQYF.

This clonotype was recorded a few times. V gene TRBV4-1 combines with J gene TRBJ2-7, with a possible D match to TRBD1 (5 bases). The length of the CDR3 is 17 residues. Germline V CDR1 and CDR2: MGHRA, YSYEKL. Trimming pared 0 bases from V and 7 bases from J, leaving 22 bases between. This CDR3 reads CASSQDGPRQRPNEQYF. CDR3 DNA sequence: TGCGCCAGCAGCCAAGATGGGCCCCGACAGCGACCCAATGAGCAGTACTTC.

The chain is built from TRBV7-9 and TRBJ2-7, with 7 bases matching TRBD1. The CDR3 is 16 residues long. Looked up from germline, CDR1 is SEHNR and CDR2 is FQNEAQ (reference sequence). With V trimmed by 5 bases and J by 2 bases, 12 bases remained unmatched. The CDR3 bases are TGTGCCAGCAGCCGAAGGGAGACAGGGCTCGCCTACGAGCAGTACTTC. The encoded protein is CASSRRETGLAYEQYF.

The rearrangement links TRBV5-1 to TRBJ2-3; D gene unclear. The CDR3 is 15 residues long. V dropped 4 bases and J dropped 0 bases, with 12 bases sitting between them. Germline V CDR1 and CDR2: SGHRS, YFSETQ. The CDR3 is CASSRVAGSTDTQYF. The CDR3 nucleotides are TGCGCCAGCAGCCGAGTTGCCGGAAGCACAGATACGCAGTATTTT.

CDR3: CASRLTTGSNQPQHF. The CDR3 nucleotides read TGTGCCAGCAGACTAACGACAGGTAGCAATCAGCCCCAGCATTTT. V and J are TRBV12-3 or TRBV12-4 and TRBJ1-5; a possible D gene is TRBD1 (6 bases). The CDR3 runs to 15 residues. The V gene lost 6 bases and the J gene lost 0 bases, with 12 bases spanning the gap.

Comments on this clonotype: A read error may be the cause here, since a much bigger clone is one base away. The chain combines TRBV7-9 with TRBJ1-2; D remains ambiguous. Germline V gene lookup returns CDR1 SEHNR and CDR2 FQNEAQ (reference sequence). V lost 3 bases and J lost 0, with 8 bases in between. CDR3 length equals 14 residues. The DNA of the CDR3 is TGTGCCAGCAGCTTTGGCGAAGCTAACTATGGCTACACCTTC. This translates into CASSFGEANYGYTF.

This CDR3 is CASKQGGREQYF. CDR3 bases: TGTGCCAGCAAGCAGGGCGGGCGTGAGCAGTACTTC. The genes are TRBV28 and TRBJ2-5, with D perhaps being TRBD1 or TRBD2 (5 bases each). The germline CDR1 and CDR2 sequences are MDHEN and SYDVKM. The CDR3 has 12 amino acids. V lost 7 bases to trimming and J lost 11 bases, with 17 bases between them.

This clonotype was seen repeatedly, ten times or more. This chain joins TRBV12-3 or TRBV12-4 and TRBJ2-7; 7 nucleotides align to TRBD2. The J call is uncertain, as TRBJ2-5 better fits the DNA end. This CDR3 region has 13 residues. CDR3 bases: TGTGCCAGCACCCGGTCGGGAGGAGGGACCCAGTACTTC. Its protein product is CASTRSGGGTQYF.

This clonotype was observed a handful of times. DNA for the CDR3: TGTGCCAGCAGTTACAGTTTAATGACTAGGCCGAACACCGGGGAGCTGTTTTTT. It translates to CASSYSLMTRPNTGELFF. The chain links TRBV6-5 to TRBJ2-2; D may be TRBD2 (6 bases). The CDR3 loop spans 18 amino acids. The V gene's germline CDR1 is MNHEY and CDR2 SVGAGI. Trimming cost V 2 bases and J 0 bases, with 16 bases left between them.

This sequence joins TRBV2 and TRBJ2-3; no clear D gene. The germline gives CDR1 SNHLY, CDR2 FYNNEI. The CDR3 is 15 residues long. The ends were cut back, 10 bases at V and 0 bases at J, with 17 bases in the middle. CDR3 residues: CATSEVVISTDTQYF. CDR3 sequence (DNA): TGTGCCACCTCTGAGGTGGTTATTAGCACAGATACGCAGTATTTT.

The chain links TRBV7-2 to TRBJ2-1, with 10 bases that match TRBD2. The J segment lost 7 bases and the V segment lost 1 base, leaving 7 bases of the junction unmatched. In germline, CDR1 is SGHTA, CDR2 FQGNSA. This CDR3 region has 16 residues. For the CDR3, the DNA is TGTGCCAGCAGCTTAGTCAGCGGGGGGGCGGGTAATGAGCAGTTCTTC. It encodes CASSLVSGGAGNEQFF.

The chain uses TRBV7-9 and TRBJ2-7; TRBD2 matches at 8 bases. The germline CDR1 and CDR2 sequences are SEHNR and FQNEAQ (reference sequence). With 11 bases clipped from V and 0 bases from J, the junction kept 12 bases outside the gene matches. The CDR3 runs 15 residues. The CDR3 spells CALQSGGQSSYEQYF. For the CDR3, the DNA is TGTGCCTTACAGAGCGGGGGCCAGAGCTCCTACGAGCAGTACTTC.

There are a few counts of this clonotype. This chain's CDR3 is CASSGGLGIEAFF. The CDR3 nucleotides read TGTGCCAGCAGTGGGGGATTAGGCATTGAAGCTTTCTTT. The V gene is TRBV12-3 or TRBV12-4, the J gene TRBJ1-1; D may be TRBD1 (5 bases). Trimming pared 5 bases from V and 7 bases from J, leaving 14 bases between. CDR3 length equals 13 residues.

This sequence joins TRBV4-2 and TRBJ2-3; a weak D match, TRBD1 (5 bases). Trimming removed 2 bases from V and 6 bases from J, with 9 bases in between. The CDR3 spans 13 residues. CDR1 and CDR2 (germline): LGHNA, YNFKEQ. In DNA, the CDR3 is TGTGCCAGCAGCCAACGTGGGGCCGATACGCAGTATTTT. Residues: CASSQRGADTQYF.

Only a few counts were recorded for this clonotype. This chain joins TRBV12-3 or TRBV12-4 and TRBJ2-2, with a tentative D call TRBD1 (5 bases). Trimming pared 6 bases from V and 2 bases from J, leaving 13 bases between. The CDR3 loop spans 15 amino acids. The CDR3 DNA is TGTGCCAGCAGCCCGACAGTAATCAACACCGGGGAGCTGTTTTTT. Protein: CASSPTVINTGELFF.

This rearrangement joins TRBV29-1 to TRBJ2-3; no clear D. V was cut by 0 bases and J by 4 bases, with 8 bases left in between. CDR1 SQVTM and CDR2 ANQGSEA come from the germline V gene. The CDR3 length is 13 residues. The CDR3 DNA reads TGCAGCGTTGAAGATCAGAAGCCAGATACGCAGTATTTT. Translating it yields CSVEDQKPDTQYF.

The gene calls are TRBV12-3 or TRBV12-4 and TRBJ1-1; TRBD1 might be the D (6 bases). The CDR3 runs 17 residues. The V end lost 3 bases, the J end lost 4 bases, and 21 bases lay between the germline ends. The CDR3 coding sequence is TGTGCCAGCAGTTTGTCCCCAGGGGCAGGGTCATTCACTGAAGCTTTCTTT. This encodes CASSLSPGAGSFTEAFF.

This clonotype was observed a few times. The rearrangement joins TRBV6-2 or TRBV6-3 to TRBJ2-5; no firm D call. The CDR3 has 12 amino acids. Trimming removed 10 bases at V and 1 base at J, with 10 bases between. CDR1 MNHEY and CDR2 SVGEGT come from the germline V gene. In nucleotides, the CDR3 is TGTGCCATCTCCTCCCCCCAAGAGACCCAGTACTTC. This encodes CAISSPQETQYF.

This clonotype was detected many times. V and J are TRBV5-1 and TRBJ1-4; 7 bases map to TRBD1. Losses at the gene ends were 2 bases for V and 0 bases for J; bases not matched to a gene: 4. Per germline, CDR1 SGHRS and CDR2 YFSETQ. The CDR3 extends over 16 amino acids. CDR3 DNA: TGCGCCAGCAGCTTTTCCGGGACAGCAACTAATGAAAAACTGTTTTTT. Translated: CASSFSGTATNEKLFF.

J is TRBJ2-5 and V is TRBV29-1; tentatively, D is TRBD2 (5 bases). The V end lost 7 bases, the J end lost 4 bases, and 16 bases lay between the germline ends. Germline CDR1 SQVTM, CDR2 ANQGSEA. The CDR3 length is 13 residues. The CDR3 spells CSAPHGGGETQYF. CDR3 coding DNA: TGCAGCGCCCCCCATGGAGGTGGAGAGACCCAGTACTTC.

V usage is TRBV5-1 and J usage is TRBJ2-5; D uncertain. The CDR3 is made up of 13 amino acids. Germline V lookup: CDR1 SGHRS, CDR2 YFSETQ. The V gene lost 4 bases and the J gene lost 0 bases, with 7 bases spanning the gap. CDR3 bases: TGCGCCAGCAGCACGATGTACCAAGAGACCCAGTACTTC. It translates to CASSTMYQETQYF.

The chain employs TRBV7-9 and TRBJ1-2; D not certain. Germline loops: CDR1 SEHNR, CDR2 FQNEAQ (reference sequence). The CDR3 has 16 amino acids. V lost 5 bases and J 1 base, leaving 17 bases between the germline ends. The CDR3 region is CASSPDGRFHNYGYTF. The CDR3 DNA reads as TGTGCCAGCAGCCCCGATGGACGGTTCCATAACTATGGCTACACCTTC. The variable domain in full, completed from reference TRBV7-9 and TRBJ1-2, reads DTGVSQNPRHKITKRGQNVTFRCDPISEHNRLYWYRQTLGQGPEFLTYFQNEAQLEKSRLLSDRFSAERPKGSFSTLEIQRTEQGDSAMYLCASSPDGRFHNYGYTFGSGTRLTVV.

The chain combines TRBV7-2 with TRBJ1-5; no clear D gene. With 1 base removed from V and 7 bases from J, the gap between germline ends came to 11 bases. The CDR3 is 14 amino acids. Germline V gene lookup returns CDR1 SGHTA and CDR2 FQGNSA. This chain's CDR3 is CASSLVSSYQPQHF. The CDR3 nucleotides are TGTGCCAGCAGCTTAGTTTCCAGTTACCAGCCCCAGCATTTT.

The CDR3 nucleotides read TGTGCCAGCAGCCCGACGCAAGAGAAAGGACAGGGGCAGTTCTATGGCTACACCTTC. Protein product: CASSPTQEKGQGQFYGYTF. V gene TRBV6-1 combines with J gene TRBJ1-2, with TRBD1 matching over 9 bases. CDR3 length: 19 amino acids. Unmatched junction bases numbered 21, after V lost 6 bases and J lost 4 bases. Germline values: CDR1 MNHNS, CDR2 SASEGT.